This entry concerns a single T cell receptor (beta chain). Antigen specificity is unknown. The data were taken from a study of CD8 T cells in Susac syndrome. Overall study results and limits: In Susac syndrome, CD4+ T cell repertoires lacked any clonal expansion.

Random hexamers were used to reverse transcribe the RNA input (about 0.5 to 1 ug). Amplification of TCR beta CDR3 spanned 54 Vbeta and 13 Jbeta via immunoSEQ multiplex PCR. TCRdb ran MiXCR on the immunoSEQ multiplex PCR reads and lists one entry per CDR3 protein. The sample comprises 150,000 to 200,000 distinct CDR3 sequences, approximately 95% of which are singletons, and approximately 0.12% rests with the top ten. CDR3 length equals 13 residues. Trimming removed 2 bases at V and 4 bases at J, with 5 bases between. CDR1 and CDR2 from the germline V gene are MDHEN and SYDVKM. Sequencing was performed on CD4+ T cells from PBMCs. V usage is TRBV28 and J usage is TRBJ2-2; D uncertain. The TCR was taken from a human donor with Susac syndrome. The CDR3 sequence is CASSLDATGELFF. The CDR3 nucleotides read TGTGCCAGCAGTTTAGATGCCACCGGGGAGCTGTTTTTT.